The clone carrying this T cell receptor (beta chain) has ten or more counts. The antigen is not known. RNA transcripts yielded amplified TCR beta CDR3 regions. HTBI primers were used for first-round RT-PCR of the TCR CDR3. In TCRdb, the multiplex PCR reads were re-called with MiXCR into one record per CDR3 protein. This table holds 350,000 or so distinct CDR3 sequences, around 18% found once. The data derive from a study of T cells in Graves' hyperthyroidism and ophthalmopathy. Study conclusions and caveats: Ophthalmopathy was told apart from stable hyperthyroidism by a 13 V-J model.

Looked up from germline, CDR1 is KGHSH and CDR2 is LQKENI. Trimming shortened V by 8 bases and J by 4 bases, and 11 bases separated the two germline ends. The CDR3 totals 12 residues. Ophthalmopathy patients all had a Clinical Activity Score of at least 3, a NOSPECS grade of at least 4 and disease under 3 months old. The study left out patients who had uncontrolled infection, other autoimmune disease, pregnancy or lactation. Specimen: blood. The receptor was isolated from a woman aged 40-49 years with Graves' ophthalmopathy. This chain connects TRBV18 to TRBJ1-1, with unresolved D. CDR3 loop: CASTLQSTEAFF. CDR3 sequence (DNA): TGTGCCAGCACGCTCCAGAGCACTGAAGCTTTCTTT.